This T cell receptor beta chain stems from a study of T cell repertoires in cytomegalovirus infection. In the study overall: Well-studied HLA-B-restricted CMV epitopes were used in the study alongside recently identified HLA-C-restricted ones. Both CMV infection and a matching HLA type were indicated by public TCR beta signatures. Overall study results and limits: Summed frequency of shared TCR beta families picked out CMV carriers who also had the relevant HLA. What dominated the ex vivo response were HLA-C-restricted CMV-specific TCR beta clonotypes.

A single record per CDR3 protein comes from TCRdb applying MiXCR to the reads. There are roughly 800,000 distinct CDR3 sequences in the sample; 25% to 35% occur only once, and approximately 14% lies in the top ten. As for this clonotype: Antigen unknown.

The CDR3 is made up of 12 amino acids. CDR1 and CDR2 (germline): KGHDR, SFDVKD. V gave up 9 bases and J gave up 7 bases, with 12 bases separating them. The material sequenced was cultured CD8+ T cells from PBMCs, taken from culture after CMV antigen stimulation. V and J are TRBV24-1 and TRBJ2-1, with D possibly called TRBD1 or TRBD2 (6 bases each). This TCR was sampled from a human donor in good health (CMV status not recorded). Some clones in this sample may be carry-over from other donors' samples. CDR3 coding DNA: TGTGCCACCGGGGGGCTTCGTAATGAGCAGTTCTTC. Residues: CATGGLRNEQFF.